The TCR beta chain described here comes from a study of kidney transplant recipient with SARS-CoV-2 infection. The V end lost 5 bases, the J end lost 0 bases, and 16 bases lay between the germline ends. CDR1 is DFQATT, CDR2 SNEGSKA, per germline (reference sequence). The CDR3 runs 16 residues. TCRdb processed the reads anew with MiXCR; each CDR3 protein has one entry. The top ten hold around 7.8% of the sample, which has approximately 250,000 distinct CDR3 sequences, under 30% seen once. This clonotype showed up many times. The TCR originated in a young adult male patient who had COVID-19 and was a kidney transplant recipient. Some of these T cells may belong to the graft donor. The chain uses TRBV20-1 and TRBJ1-4; weak D call: TRBD1 (5 bases). This specimen was a blood sample, taken at baseline and between days 110 and 120 from a kidney transplant recipient. The CDR3 nucleotides are TGCAGTGCTTTGGGGACCCTGGGACCAACTAATGAAAAACTGTTTTTT. Protein sequence: CSALGTLGPTNEKLFF.